The present T cell receptor (beta chain) was sequenced within a study of T cell responses to AZD1222 COVID-19 vaccine. Only in-frame clones appear in the TCRdb table, and some are missing; sequencing was by immunoSEQ multiplex PCR. This sample has about 140,000 clones; 88% occur once, and the top ten carry under 5.5%. V lost 3 bases to trimming and J lost 1 base; unmatched junction nucleotides: 8. This CDR3 region has 16 residues. CDR1 and CDR2 (germline): DFQATT, SNEGSKA (reference sequence). As to this clone: Its antigen is not known.

General observations from the study: There were mostly white British donors and more females than males, and clonal diversity was possibly underestimated.

The sequence derives from an adult who received the MenACWY meningococcal vaccine as a control. J is TRBJ2-5 and V is TRBV20-1, with 10 bases lining up with TRBD1. The specimen was peripheral blood, collected 28 days after the second dose of the MenACWY control vaccine. As DNA, the CDR3 is TGCAGTGCTAGTTCCGGGACAGGGGACCCCCAAGAGACCCAGTACTTC. Translation gives CSASSGTGDPQETQYF.